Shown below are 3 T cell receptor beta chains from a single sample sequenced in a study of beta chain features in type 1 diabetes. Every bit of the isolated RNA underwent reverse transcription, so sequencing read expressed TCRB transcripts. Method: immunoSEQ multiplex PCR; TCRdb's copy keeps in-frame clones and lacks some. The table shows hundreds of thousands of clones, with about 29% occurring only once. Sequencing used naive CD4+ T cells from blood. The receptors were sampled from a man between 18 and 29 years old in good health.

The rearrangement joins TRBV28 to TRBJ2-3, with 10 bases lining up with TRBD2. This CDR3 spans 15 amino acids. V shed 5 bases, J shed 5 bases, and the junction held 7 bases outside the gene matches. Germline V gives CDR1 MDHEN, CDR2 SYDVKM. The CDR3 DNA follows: TGTGCCAGCAGTCCCAGCGGGAGGGCAGGAGATACGCAGTATTTT. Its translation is CASSPSGRAGDTQYF.

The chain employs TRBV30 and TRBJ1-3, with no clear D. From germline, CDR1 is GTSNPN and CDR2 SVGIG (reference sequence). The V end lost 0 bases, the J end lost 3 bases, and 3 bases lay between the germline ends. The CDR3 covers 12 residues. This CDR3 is CAWSVFGNTIYF. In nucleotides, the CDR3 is TGTGCCTGGAGTGTTTTTGGAAACACCATATATTTT.

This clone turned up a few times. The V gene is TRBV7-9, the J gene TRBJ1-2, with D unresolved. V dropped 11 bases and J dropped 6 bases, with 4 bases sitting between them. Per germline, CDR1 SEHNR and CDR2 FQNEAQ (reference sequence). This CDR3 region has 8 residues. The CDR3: CAGDGYTF. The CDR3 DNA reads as TGTGCCGGGGATGGCTACACCTTC.